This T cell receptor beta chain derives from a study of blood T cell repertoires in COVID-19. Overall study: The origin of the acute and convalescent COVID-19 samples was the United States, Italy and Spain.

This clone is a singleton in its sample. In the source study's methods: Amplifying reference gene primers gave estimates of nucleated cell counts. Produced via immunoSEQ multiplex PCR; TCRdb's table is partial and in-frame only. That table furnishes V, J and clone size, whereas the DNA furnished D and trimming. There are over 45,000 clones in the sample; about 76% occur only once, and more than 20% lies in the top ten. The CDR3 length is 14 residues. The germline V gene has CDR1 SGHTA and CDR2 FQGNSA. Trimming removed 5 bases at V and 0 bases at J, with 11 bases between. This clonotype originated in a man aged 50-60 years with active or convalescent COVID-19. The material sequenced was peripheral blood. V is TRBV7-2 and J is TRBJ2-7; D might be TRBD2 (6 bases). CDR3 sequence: CASSGSGRSYEQYF. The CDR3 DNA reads TGTGCCAGCAGCGGTAGCGGTCGCTCCTACGAGCAGTACTTC.